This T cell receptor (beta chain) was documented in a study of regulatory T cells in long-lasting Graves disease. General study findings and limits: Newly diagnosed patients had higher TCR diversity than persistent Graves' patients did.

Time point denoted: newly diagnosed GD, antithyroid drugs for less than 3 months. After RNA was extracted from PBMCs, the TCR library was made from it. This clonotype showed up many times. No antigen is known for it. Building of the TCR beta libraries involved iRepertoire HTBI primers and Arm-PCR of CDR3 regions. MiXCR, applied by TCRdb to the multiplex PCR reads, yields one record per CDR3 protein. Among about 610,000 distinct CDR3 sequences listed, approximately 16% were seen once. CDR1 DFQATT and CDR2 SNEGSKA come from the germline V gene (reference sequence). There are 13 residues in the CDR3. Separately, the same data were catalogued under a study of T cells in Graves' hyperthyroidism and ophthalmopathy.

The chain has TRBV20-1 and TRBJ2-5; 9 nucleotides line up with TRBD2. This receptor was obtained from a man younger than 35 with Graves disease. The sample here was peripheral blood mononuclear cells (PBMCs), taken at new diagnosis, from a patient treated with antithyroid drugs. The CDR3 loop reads CMAGGTVQETQYF. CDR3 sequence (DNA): TGCATGGCGGGGGGGACGGTACAAGAGACCCAGTACTTC.